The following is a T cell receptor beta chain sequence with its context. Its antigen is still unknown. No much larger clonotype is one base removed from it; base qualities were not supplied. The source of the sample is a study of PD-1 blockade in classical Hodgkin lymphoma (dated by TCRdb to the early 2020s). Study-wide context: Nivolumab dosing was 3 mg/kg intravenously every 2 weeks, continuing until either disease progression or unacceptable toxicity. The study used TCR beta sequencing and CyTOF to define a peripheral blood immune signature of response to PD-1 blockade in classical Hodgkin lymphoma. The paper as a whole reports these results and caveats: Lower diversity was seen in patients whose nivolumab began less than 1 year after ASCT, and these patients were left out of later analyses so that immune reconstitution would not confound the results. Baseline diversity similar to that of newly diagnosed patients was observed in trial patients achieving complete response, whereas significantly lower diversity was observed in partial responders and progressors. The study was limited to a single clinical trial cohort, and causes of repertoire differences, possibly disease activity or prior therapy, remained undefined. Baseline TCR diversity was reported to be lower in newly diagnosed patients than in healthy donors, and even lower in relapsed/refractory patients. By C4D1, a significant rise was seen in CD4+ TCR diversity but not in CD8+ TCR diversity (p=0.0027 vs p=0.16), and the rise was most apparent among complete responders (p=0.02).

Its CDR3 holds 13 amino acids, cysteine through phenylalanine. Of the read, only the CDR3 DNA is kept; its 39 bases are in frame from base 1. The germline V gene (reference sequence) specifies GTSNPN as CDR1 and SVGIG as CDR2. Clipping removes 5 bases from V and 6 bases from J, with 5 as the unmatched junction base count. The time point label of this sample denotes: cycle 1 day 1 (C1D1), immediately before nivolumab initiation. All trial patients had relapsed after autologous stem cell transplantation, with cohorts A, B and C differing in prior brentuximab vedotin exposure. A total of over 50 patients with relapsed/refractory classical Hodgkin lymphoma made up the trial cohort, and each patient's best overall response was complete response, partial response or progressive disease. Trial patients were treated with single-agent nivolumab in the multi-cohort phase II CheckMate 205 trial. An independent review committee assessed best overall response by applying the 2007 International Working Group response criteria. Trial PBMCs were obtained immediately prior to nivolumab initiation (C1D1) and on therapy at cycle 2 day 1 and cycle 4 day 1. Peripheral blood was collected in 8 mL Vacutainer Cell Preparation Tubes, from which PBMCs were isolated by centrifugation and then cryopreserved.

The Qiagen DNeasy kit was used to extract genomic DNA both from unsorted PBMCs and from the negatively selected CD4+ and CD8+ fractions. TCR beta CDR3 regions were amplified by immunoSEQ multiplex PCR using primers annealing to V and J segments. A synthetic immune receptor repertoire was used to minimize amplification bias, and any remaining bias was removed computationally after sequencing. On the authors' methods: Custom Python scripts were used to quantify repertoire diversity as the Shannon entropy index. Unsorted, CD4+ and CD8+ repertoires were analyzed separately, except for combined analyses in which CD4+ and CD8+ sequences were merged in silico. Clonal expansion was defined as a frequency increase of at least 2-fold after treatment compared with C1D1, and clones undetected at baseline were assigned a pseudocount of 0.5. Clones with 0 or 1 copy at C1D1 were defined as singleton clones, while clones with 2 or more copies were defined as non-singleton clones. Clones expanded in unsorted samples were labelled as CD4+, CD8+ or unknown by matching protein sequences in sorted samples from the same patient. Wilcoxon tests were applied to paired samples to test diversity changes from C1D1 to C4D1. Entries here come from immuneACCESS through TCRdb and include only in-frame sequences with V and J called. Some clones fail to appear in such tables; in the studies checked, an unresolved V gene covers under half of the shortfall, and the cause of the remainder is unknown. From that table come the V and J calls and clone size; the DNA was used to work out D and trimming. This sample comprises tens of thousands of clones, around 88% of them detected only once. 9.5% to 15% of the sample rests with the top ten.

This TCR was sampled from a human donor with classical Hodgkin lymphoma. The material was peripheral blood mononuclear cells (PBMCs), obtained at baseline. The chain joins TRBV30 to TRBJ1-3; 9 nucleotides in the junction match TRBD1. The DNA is TGTGCCTGGGCTTGGGACAGGGAAAACACCATATATTTT. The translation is CAWAWDRENTIYF. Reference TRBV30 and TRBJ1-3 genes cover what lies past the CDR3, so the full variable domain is SQTIHQWPATLVQPVGSPLSLECTVEGTSNPNLYWYRQAAGRGLQLLFYSVGIGQISSEVPQNLSASRPQDRQFILSSKKLLLSDSGFYLCAWAWDRENTIYFGEGSWLTVV.